Presented here are 4 T cell receptor beta chains from one specimen sequenced in a study of shared clonotypes between healthy human individuals. Naivety among CD8 cells was defined by CD45RO negativity and positive CCR7 selection, thereby excluding terminally differentiated effector memory CD45RA+ cells. Clones were sequenced by immunoSEQ multiplex PCR, and TCRdb holds only the in-frame ones, with some missing. The sample comprises 2 million to 2.5 million clones, roughly 91% of which are singletons, and 1.5% to 2% rests with the top ten. Sequenced: naive CD8+ T cells from PBMCs. Source of these receptors: a man aged 18 to 29 in good health. Some clones in this sample may be carry-over from other donors' samples.

Concerning this clone: Within the sample, other DNA sequences also encode this same CDR3. The V call is TRBV7-6, the J call TRBJ1-1; D is possibly TRBD1 (5 bases). The V gene's germline CDR1 is SGHVS and CDR2 FNYEAQ. The ends were cut back, 5 bases at V and 1 base at J, with 8 bases in the middle. The CDR3 has 13 residues. This CDR3 reads CASSPGANTEAFF. DNA of the CDR3: TGTGCCAGCAGCCCCGGGGCGAACACTGAAGCTTTCTTT.

This sequence joins TRBV11-2 and TRBJ2-7; no reliable D call. CDR3 length: 13 amino acids. The germline V gene has CDR1 SGHAT and CDR2 FQNNGV. Trimming took off 0 bases at V and 3 bases at J, with 6 bases between the two ends. Here the CDR3 DNA reads TGTGCCAGCAGCTTAGAAAATTACTACGAGCAGTACTTC. This translates into CASSLENYYEQYF.

The J gene is TRBJ1-2, the V gene TRBV7-8, with TRBD1 matching 9 bases. V was clipped by 5 bases and J by 2 bases; unmatched bases: 12. CDR1 and CDR2 (germline): SGHVS, FQNEAQ. This CDR3 region has 17 residues. The CDR3 is CASSQSVRDRVNYGYTF. The CDR3 coding sequence is TGTGCCAGCAGCCAAAGCGTCCGGGACAGGGTGAACTATGGCTACACCTTC.

The chain joins TRBV5-1 to TRBJ2-5, with D unresolved. The CDR3 extends over 14 amino acids. Germline CDR1 reads SGHRS; CDR2 reads YFSETQ. V lost 4 bases and J lost 5, with 15 bases in between. The CDR3 coding sequence is TGCGCCAGCAGCCCACGCGGATTACGGGAGACCCAGTACTTC. This gives the protein CASSPRGLRETQYF.